This T cell receptor (beta chain) was captured in a study of blood T cell repertoires in COVID-19. About the research overall: Samples representing acute and convalescent COVID-19 were sourced from the United States, Italy and Spain. From T cells, B-cell-depleted T cells, or PBMCs came the material, which was cDNA or gDNA.

Original processing methods: By means of reference gene primer amplification, nucleated cell counts were estimated. Clones were read by immunoSEQ multiplex PCR, and TCRdb kept only the in-frame ones, dropping some. Clone size and the V and J calls come from that table; the DNA yielded D and trimming. The profile shows approximately 60,000 clones, under 85% of them singletons. Sequencing used peripheral blood. This sequence was found in a woman of 80 years or more with active or convalescent COVID-19.

This CDR3 is CASSQTQGDYGYTF. CDR3 DNA: TGTGCCAGCTCACAGACACAGGGGGACTATGGCTACACCTTC. V is TRBV18 and J is TRBJ1-2; TRBD1 aligns across 8 bases. The J segment lost 3 bases and the V segment lost 4 bases, leaving 4 bases of the junction unmatched. CDR1 and CDR2 from the germline V gene are KGHSH and LQKENI. This CDR3 is 14 amino acids long.